This TCR beta chain originates from a study of T cells in Graves' hyperthyroidism and ophthalmopathy. In the study overall: Blood from the periphery was taken at initial diagnosis, before any treatment.

Study-wide findings and caveats: Ophthalmopathy was predicted by the model a median of 6.5 months ahead of onset.

TCR beta CDR3 region amplification was performed from RNA transcripts. The HTBI primer set drove a first-round RT-PCR of the TCR CDR3. TCRdb reprocessed the multiplex PCR reads via MiXCR and lists one record per CDR3 protein. This sample has fewer than 850,000 distinct CDR3 sequences, with approximately 15% found just once. This clonotype was seen many times. Its antigen is as yet unknown. The definition of stable Graves' hyperthyroidism was no ophthalmopathy progression within 18 months. Germline loops: CDR1 LNHDA, CDR2 SQIVND (reference sequence). The CDR3 runs to 14 residues. The genes are TRBV19 and TRBJ1-4; 7 bases are a match to TRBD1. This clonotype originated in a man aged 50 or older with Graves' hyperthyroidism. Sequencing was done on a sample of blood. The CDR3 DNA reads TGTGCTACAGGGGACTATGCAACTAATGAAAAACTGTTTTTT. Its translation is CATGDYATNEKLFF. The entire variable domain, with the rest obtained from reference TRBV19 and TRBJ1-4, is as follows: DGGITQSPKYLFRKEGQNVTLSCEQNLNHDAMYWYRQDPGQGLRLIYYSQIVNDFQKGDIAEGYSVSREKKESFPLTVTSAQKNPTAFYLCATGDYATNEKLFFGSGTQLSVL.